This T cell receptor (beta chain) originates from a study of T-cell memory formation after mild COVID-19. From the 5' RACE reads, TCRdb called clonotypes with MiXCR, one entry per CDR3 protein. The repertoire holds some 600,000 distinct CDR3 sequences, with 17% as singletons. There are 15 residues in the CDR3. Unmatched junction bases numbered 5, after V lost 5 bases and J lost 0 bases. The germline V gene has CDR1 SGDLS and CDR2 YYNGEE. J is TRBJ1-3 and V is TRBV9; TRBD1 aligns across 7 bases. Material for sequencing was PBMCs or a T cell subset sorted from them (not recorded which). The clonotype originates from an adult woman who had mild COVID-19 (a few samples of this study predate the infection). Cell type and time point are not known. The CDR3 nucleotides read TGTGCCAGCAGTTTTACAGGGGACTCTGGAAACACCATATATTTT. Amino acids: CASSFTGDSGNTIYF.